This TCR beta chain was captured in a study of regulatory T cells in long-lasting Graves disease. Study outcomes and limitations: TRBV28, TRBJ1-2 and TRBJ2-5 were segments that persistent disease favored.

In building TCR beta libraries, iRepertoire HTBI primers were used together with Arm-PCR of CDR3 regions. Each CDR3 protein is one row after TCRdb ran MiXCR on the multiplex PCR reads. Found here are more than 650,000 distinct CDR3 sequences, around 30% of them singletons; the top ten hold around 40%. The table lists this clonotype with a few counts. Its antigen is as yet unknown. Time point of the sample: persistent/refractory GD, antithyroid drugs over 5 years with positive TRAb. The authors made the TCR library using RNA they extracted from PBMCs. Patients were enrolled at an endocrinology department in Xi'an, China. EDTA tubes held 9 to 10 milliliters of peripheral blood from each patient. The CDR3 length is 16 residues. V was cut by 1 base and J by 1 base, with 11 bases left in between.

This sequence was found in a female donor with Graves disease. This chain connects TRBV12-3 or TRBV12-4 to TRBJ1-5, with a weak D call TRBD1 (5 bases). This specimen was peripheral blood mononuclear cells (PBMCs), taken when the disease was refractory, from a patient treated with antithyroid drugs. The CDR3, as DNA: TGTGCCAGCAGTTTAGAGGCAGGGAAGAGCAATCAGCCCCAGCATTTT. Amino acid sequence: CASSLEAGKSNQPQHF.